The 8 T cell receptor beta chains reported below all come from one sample, sequenced in a study of cytomegalovirus exposure and HLA in healthy donors. PCR was performed using 60 Vbeta and 13 Jbeta primers. Measured with immunoSEQ multiplex PCR; TCRdb has only the in-frame clones, and not every one. The table has 85,000 to 100,000 clones, roughly 67% seen once. The source material was PBMCs. These receptors were collected from a human donor in good health.

The chain carries TRBV6-1 and TRBJ2-7; D may be TRBD1 (6 bases). V gave up 1 base and J gave up 3 bases, with 10 bases separating them. The CDR3 consists of 14 residues. CDR1 is MNHNS and CDR2 is SASEGT in the germline V gene. CDR3 residues: CASSEVRGVYEQYF. The CDR3 DNA reads as TGTGCCAGCAGTGAAGTCAGGGGTGTCTACGAGCAGTACTTC.

V usage is TRBV5-6 and J usage is TRBJ1-1; D remains unclear. Per germline, CDR1 SGHDT and CDR2 YYEEEE. The length of the CDR3 is 17 residues. V lost 4 bases to trimming and J lost 1 base, with 20 bases between them. This CDR3 reads CASSLSIMGSGNTEAFF. The CDR3 nucleotides are TGTGCCAGCAGCCTGTCAATTATGGGCAGCGGGAACACTGAAGCTTTCTTT. Based on the CDR3 plus reference TRBV5-6 and TRBJ1-1, the full variable domain is DAGVTQSPTHLIKTRGQQVTLRCSPKSGHDTVSWYQQALGQGPQFIFQYYEEEERQRGNFPDRFSGHQFPNYSSELNVNALLLGDSALYLCASSLSIMGSGNTEAFFGQGTRLTVV.

The chain recombines TRBV7-2 with TRBJ2-5, with 16 bases that match TRBD2. The CDR3 is 18 residues long. J gave up 5 bases and V 4 bases, and 10 bases lay outside the gene matches. The germline gives CDR1 SGHTA, CDR2 FQGNSA. The CDR3 DNA sequence: TGTGCCAGCAGCTCCGGGACTAGCGGGGGGGCCTTTCTCGAGACCCAGTACTTC. Translating gives CASSSGTSGGAFLETQYF.

The chain employs TRBV7-2 and TRBJ2-5; 9 bases are shared with TRBD2. The assigned J gene may be wrong: the sequence end matches TRBJ2-7 better. This CDR3 is built from 14 residues. Germline V lookup: CDR1 SGHTA, CDR2 FQGNSA. CDR3 protein: CASSLMRGGYEQYF. DNA for the CDR3: TGTGCCAGCAGCTTAATGCGGGGGGGCTACGAGCAGTACTTC.

This clone has a single count. CDR3 protein: CASSLERGYEQYF. The CDR3 region has the DNA TGTGCCAGCAGCTTGGAGCGGGGTTACGAGCAGTACTTC. The chain carries TRBV5-4 and TRBJ2-7, with 7 bases that match TRBD2. With V trimmed by 0 bases and J by 4 bases, 1 base remained unmatched. The CDR3 length is 13 residues. Per the germline V gene, CDR1 is SGHNT and CDR2 is YYREEE (reference sequence).

The chain has TRBV5-5 and TRBJ2-6; 9 bases fit TRBD1. The CDR3 totals 15 residues. CDR1 SGHKS and CDR2 YYEKEE come from the germline V gene (reference sequence). J lost 4 bases, V lost 6 bases, and 5 bases had no gene match. The CDR3 protein is CASNGQGYGANVLTF. The DNA of the CDR3 is TGTGCCAGCAACGGACAGGGGTACGGGGCCAACGTCCTGACTTTC. Based on the CDR3 plus reference TRBV5-5 and TRBJ2-6, the full variable domain is DAGVTQSPTHLIKTRGQQVTLRCSPISGHKSVSWYQQVLGQGPQFIFQYYEKEERGRGNFPDRFSARQFPNYSSELNVNALLLGDSALYLCASNGQGYGANVLTFGAGSRLTVL.

Only a few counts were recorded for this clone. This chain joins TRBV6-1 and TRBJ2-7; weak D call: TRBD1 (5 bases). CDR3 length equals 16 residues. V lost 2 bases, J lost 7 bases, and 21 bases lay in between. The V gene's germline CDR1 is MNHNS and CDR2 SASEGT. CDR3 sequence: CASSEMVGQGLGEQYF. The CDR3 region has the DNA TGTGCCAGCAGTGAAATGGTAGGGCAGGGTCTAGGGGAGCAGTACTTC.

V is TRBV11-2 and J is TRBJ2-3, with D perhaps TRBD1 (6 bases). CDR3 length: 15 amino acids. Germline V CDR1 and CDR2: SGHAT, FQNNGV. V dropped 3 bases and J dropped 3 bases, with 13 bases sitting between them. CDR3 loop: CASSFSGQRTDTQYF. For the CDR3, the DNA is TGTGCCAGCAGCTTCTCTGGACAGAGAACAGATACGCAGTATTTT. The full variable domain, rest sourced from reference TRBV11-2 and TRBJ2-3, is EAGVAQSPRYKIIEKRQSVAFWCNPISGHATLYWYQQILGQGPKLLIQFQNNGVVDDSQLPKDRFSAERLKGVDSTLKIQPAKLEDSAVYLCASSFSGQRTDTQYFGPGTRLTVL.